This record covers a single T cell receptor beta chain. Its antigen is currently unknown. The sample has other DNA sequences that encode this CDR3 too. The data originate from a study of beta chain features in type 1 diabetes. Whole-study findings and limits: For Type 1 diabetes patients, all four CD4+ subsets carried TCRB CDR3s that were moderately but significantly shorter. The analysis here could not establish whether HLA type shapes TCRB rearrangement. Across patients, naive, central memory and Treg TCRB repertoires exhibited apparently greater similarity than was observed across healthy donors.

Sequencing targeted expressed TCRB transcripts, as all isolated RNA had been reverse transcribed. Sequencing was performed with immunoSEQ multiplex PCR; in TCRdb, only in-frame clones are kept and a portion is missing. In the table there are under 200,000 clones, 6.5% to 8.5% of which are singletons. V gave up 4 bases and J gave up 1 base, with 8 bases separating them. The germline V gene has CDR1 GTSNPN and CDR2 SVGIG (reference sequence). The length of the CDR3 is 12 residues. This TCR was sampled from a woman aged 18-35 years with type 1 diabetes. The chain joins TRBV30 to TRBJ2-7; D gene ambiguous. The sample taken for sequencing was central memory CD4+ T cells from blood. The CDR3 sequence is CAWNGGSYEQYF. The CDR3 nucleotides read TGTGCCTGGAACGGCGGTTCCTACGAGCAGTACTTC.